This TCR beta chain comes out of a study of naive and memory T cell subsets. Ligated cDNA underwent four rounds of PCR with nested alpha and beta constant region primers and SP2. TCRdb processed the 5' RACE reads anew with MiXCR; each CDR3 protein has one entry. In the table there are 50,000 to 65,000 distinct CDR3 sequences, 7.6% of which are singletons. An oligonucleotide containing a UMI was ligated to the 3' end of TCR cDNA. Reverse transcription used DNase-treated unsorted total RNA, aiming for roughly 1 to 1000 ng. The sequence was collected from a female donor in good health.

CDR3 loop: CASSEGPLGQSSYNSPLHF. The DNA of the CDR3 is TGTGCCAGCAGTGAAGGGCCACTAGGACAGAGCTCCTATAATTCACCCCTCCACTTT. V gene TRBV6-4 combines with J gene TRBJ1-6, with D perhaps matching TRBD1 (6 bases). V was shortened by 3 bases and J by 0 bases, with 18 bases between the two germline ends. Germline V gene sequence: CDR1 MRHNA, CDR2 SNTAGT. The CDR3 is made up of 19 amino acids.